These 8 T cell receptor beta chains were sequenced from one sample in a study of radiation and T cells in renal cell carcinoma. Time point in this sample: baseline pretreatment blood. Documented treatment: 15 Gy SBRT to primary tumor, nephrectomy 4 weeks later. Assay: immunoSEQ multiplex PCR; the TCRdb copy retains only in-frame clones and omits some. Found here are 150,000 or so clones, approximately 90% of them singletons; the top ten hold approximately 12%. Sequences were derived from blood, sampled from a patient whose treatment included radiotherapy and nephrectomy. The source of these receptors is a woman in her fifties or sixties with renal cell carcinoma.

This clone was counted a single time. V usage is TRBV18 and J usage is TRBJ2-4; the D is unclear. Trimming left V 1 base short and J 0 bases short, with 7 bases between. The germline V gene encodes CDR1 KGHSH and CDR2 LQKENI. This CDR3 spans 15 amino acids. The CDR3 nucleotides are TGTGCCAGCTCACCACAGTCGACAGCCAAAAACATTCAGTACTTC. It is translated as CASSPQSTAKNIQYF. The full variable domain, completed using reference TRBV18 and TRBJ2-4, is NAGVMQNPRHLVRRRGQEARLRCSPMKGHSHVYWYRQLPEEGLKFMVYLQKENIIDESGMPKERFSAEFPKEGPSILRIQQVVRGDSAAYFCASSPQSTAKNIQYFGAGTRLSVL.

V and J are TRBV14 and TRBJ2-3, with D possibly TRBD2 on 5 matching bases. The V end lost 0 bases, the J end lost 8 bases, and 15 bases lay between the germline ends. CDR1 SGHDN and CDR2 FVKESK come from the germline V gene. CDR3 length: 15 amino acids. CDR3 protein: CASSQDRIATGTQYF. DNA for the CDR3: TGTGCCAGCAGCCAAGATCGGATAGCGACGGGTACGCAGTATTTT.

V usage is TRBV27 and J usage is TRBJ2-7; D not certain. This CDR3 comprises 14 residues. Trimming stripped 6 bases from V and 5 bases from J, with 17 bases between. Germline assignment: CDR1 MNHEY and CDR2 SMNVEV (reference sequence). The CDR3 loop is CASSQQPLADEQYF. In nucleotides, the CDR3 is TGTGCCAGCAGCCAACAACCCCTGGCGGACGAGCAGTACTTC.

The chain is built from TRBV5-5 and TRBJ1-6, with TRBD1 as a possible D gene (5 bases). CDR1 is SGHKS, CDR2 YYEKEE, per germline (reference sequence). This CDR3 has 15 amino acids. Between the trimmed V and J ends, which lost 4 bases and 3 bases, there was a span of 11 bases. CDR3 in amino acids: CASSPDTFYNSPLHF. The CDR3 DNA follows: TGTGCCAGCAGCCCGGACACCTTCTATAATTCACCCCTCCACTTT. Using reference TRBV5-5 and TRBJ1-6 for the parts outside the CDR3, the full variable domain is DAGVTQSPTHLIKTRGQQVTLRCSPISGHKSVSWYQQVLGQGPQFIFQYYEKEERGRGNFPDRFSARQFPNYSSELNVNALLLGDSALYLCASSPDTFYNSPLHFGNGTRLTVT.

This clone has only one observation. The chain recombines TRBV14 with TRBJ1-1; D is undetermined. CDR1 is SGHDN and CDR2 is FVKESK in the germline V gene. Trimming cost V 4 bases and J 1 base, with 7 bases left between them. The CDR3 loop spans 13 amino acids. CDR3 bases: TGTGCCAGCAGCCGAGACGGGAACACTGAAGCTTTCTTT. It codes for CASSRDGNTEAFF.

The V call is TRBV18, the J call TRBJ2-4, with 8 bases matching TRBD1. CDR3 length: 15 amino acids. Trimming removed 4 bases from V and 7 bases from J; junction bases left unmatched: 9. Germline CDR1 and CDR2: KGHSH and LQKENI. For the CDR3, the DNA is TGTGCCAGCTCACTAGACAGGGGAATGGAGAACATTCAGTACTTC. Encoded protein: CASSLDRGMENIQYF.

V usage is TRBV11-2 and J usage is TRBJ1-1; 8 bases match TRBD1. This CDR3 comprises 14 residues. Germline V gene data show CDR1 as SGHAT and CDR2 as FQNNGV. The junction had 6 bases not matched to a gene; V was cut back by 5 bases and J by 4 bases. The CDR3 nucleotides are TGTGCCAGCAGCCCCGGACAGGGAGTCACTGAAGCTTTCTTT. Translated: CASSPGQGVTEAFF.

This rearrangement joins TRBV2 to TRBJ1-2, with D tentatively TRBD1 (5 bases). Germline lookup yields CDR1 SNHLY and CDR2 FYNNEI. V was clipped by 2 bases and J by 3 bases, with 16 bases between them. The CDR3 extends over 16 amino acids. DNA of the CDR3: TGTGCCAGCAGTGAAAACAGGCGAAGTACCCACTATGGCTACACCTTC. Translation: CASSENRRSTHYGYTF.